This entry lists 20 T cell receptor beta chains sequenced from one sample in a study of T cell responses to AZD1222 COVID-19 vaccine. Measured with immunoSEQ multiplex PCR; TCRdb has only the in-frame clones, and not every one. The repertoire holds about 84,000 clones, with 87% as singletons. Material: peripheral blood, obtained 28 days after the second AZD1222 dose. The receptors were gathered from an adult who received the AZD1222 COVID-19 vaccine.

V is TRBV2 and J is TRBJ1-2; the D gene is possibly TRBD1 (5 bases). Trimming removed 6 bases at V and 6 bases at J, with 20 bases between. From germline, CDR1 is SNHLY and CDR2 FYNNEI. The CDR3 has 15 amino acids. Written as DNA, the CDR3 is TGTGCCAGCAGCCGGGAGGGGCAGGGTCAGGATGGCTACACCTTC. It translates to CASSREGQGQDGYTF.

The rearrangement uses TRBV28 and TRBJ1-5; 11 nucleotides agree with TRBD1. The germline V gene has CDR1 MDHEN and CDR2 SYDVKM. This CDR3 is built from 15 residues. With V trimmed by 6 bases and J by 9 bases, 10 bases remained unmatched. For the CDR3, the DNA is TGTGCCAGCAGGGCGGGACAGGGGGGGCAGGGGCCCCAGCATTTT. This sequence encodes CASRAGQGGQGPQHF.

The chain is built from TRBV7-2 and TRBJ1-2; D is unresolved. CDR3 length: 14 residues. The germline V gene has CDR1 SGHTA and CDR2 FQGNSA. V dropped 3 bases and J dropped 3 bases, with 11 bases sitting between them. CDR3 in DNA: TGTGCCAGCAGCTTGGGGTCGGAATACTATGGCTACACCTTC. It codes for CASSLGSEYYGYTF.

The CDR3 bases are TGTGCCAGCAGTTACTCGGGCAGGGACGGTTCACCCCTCCACTTT. It encodes CASSYSGRDGSPLHF. The genes are TRBV6-5 and TRBJ1-6; D may be TRBD1 (5 bases). V gave up 0 bases and J gave up 9 bases, with 12 bases separating them. Germline V lookup: CDR1 MNHEY, CDR2 SVGAGI. The CDR3 length is 15 residues.

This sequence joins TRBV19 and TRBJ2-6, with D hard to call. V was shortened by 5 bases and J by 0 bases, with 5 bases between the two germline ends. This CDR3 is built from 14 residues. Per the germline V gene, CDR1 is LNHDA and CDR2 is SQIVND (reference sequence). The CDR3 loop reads CASSPSSGANVLTF. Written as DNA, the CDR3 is TGTGCCAGTAGTCCATCCTCTGGGGCCAACGTCCTGACTTTC.

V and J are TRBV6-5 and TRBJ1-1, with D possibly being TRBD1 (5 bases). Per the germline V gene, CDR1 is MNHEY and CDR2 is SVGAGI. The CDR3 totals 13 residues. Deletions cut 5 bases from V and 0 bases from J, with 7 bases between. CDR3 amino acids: CASSQQVNTEAFF. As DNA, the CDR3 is TGTGCCAGCAGTCAACAGGTGAACACTGAAGCTTTCTTT.

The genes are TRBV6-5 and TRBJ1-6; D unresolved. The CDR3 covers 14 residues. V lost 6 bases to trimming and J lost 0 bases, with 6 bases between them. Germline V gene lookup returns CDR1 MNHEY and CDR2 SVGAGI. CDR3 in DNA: TGTGCCAGCAGACTCCGCTCCTATAATTCACCCCTCCACTTT. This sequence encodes CASRLRSYNSPLHF.

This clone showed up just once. The CDR3 DNA is TGTGCCAGCATACGGGGGCTAGCGACCGGGGAGCTGTTTTTT. Encoded protein: CASIRGLATGELFF. This rearrangement joins TRBV2 to TRBJ2-2, with D possibly called TRBD1 or TRBD2 (6 bases each). Trimming shortened V by 7 bases and J by 5 bases, and 14 bases separated the two germline ends. The CDR3 is made up of 14 amino acids. Per the germline V gene, CDR1 is SNHLY and CDR2 is FYNNEI. The entire variable domain, with the rest obtained from reference TRBV2 and TRBJ2-2, is as follows: EPEVTQTPSHQVTQMGQEVILRCVPISNHLYFYWYRQILGQKVEFLVSFYNNEISEKSEIFDDQFSVERPDGSNFTLKIRSTKLEDSAMYFCASIRGLATGELFFGEGSRLTVL.

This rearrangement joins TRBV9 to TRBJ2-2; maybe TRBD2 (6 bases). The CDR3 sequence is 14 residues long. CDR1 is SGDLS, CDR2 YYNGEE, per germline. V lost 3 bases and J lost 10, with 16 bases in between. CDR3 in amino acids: CASSGGGRLEELFF. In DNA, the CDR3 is TGTGCCAGCAGCGGTGGAGGGAGGTTGGAGGAGCTGTTTTTT.

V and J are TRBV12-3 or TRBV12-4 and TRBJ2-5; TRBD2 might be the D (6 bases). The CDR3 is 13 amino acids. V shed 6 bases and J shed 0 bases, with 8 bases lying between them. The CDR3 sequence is CASSRRDQETQYF. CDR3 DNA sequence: TGTGCCAGCAGCAGGAGGGACCAAGAGACCCAGTACTTC.

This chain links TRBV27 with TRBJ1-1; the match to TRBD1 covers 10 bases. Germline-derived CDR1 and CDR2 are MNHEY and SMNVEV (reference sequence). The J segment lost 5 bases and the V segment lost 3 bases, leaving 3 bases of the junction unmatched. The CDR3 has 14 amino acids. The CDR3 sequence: CASSFGTGATEAFF. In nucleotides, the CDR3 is TGTGCCAGCAGTTTCGGGACAGGGGCTACTGAAGCTTTCTTT.

The CDR3 loop reads CASSQDLVDRGGGDEQFF. The CDR3 nucleotides read TGCGCCAGCAGCCAAGATCTCGTCGATCGGGGGGGTGGCGATGAGCAGTTCTTC. The rearrangement links TRBV4-3 to TRBJ2-1; 8 nucleotides align to TRBD2. V lost 0 bases, J lost 8 bases, and 15 bases stayed unmatched. The length of the CDR3 is 18 residues. The germline V gene has CDR1 LGHNA and CDR2 YSLEER.

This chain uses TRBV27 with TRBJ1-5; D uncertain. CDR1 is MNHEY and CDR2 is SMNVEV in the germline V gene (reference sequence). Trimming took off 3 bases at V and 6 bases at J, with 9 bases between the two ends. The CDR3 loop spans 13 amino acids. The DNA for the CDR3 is TGTGCCAGCAGTTTTTTCAGCGGTCAGCCCCAGCATTTT. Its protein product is CASSFFSGQPQHF.

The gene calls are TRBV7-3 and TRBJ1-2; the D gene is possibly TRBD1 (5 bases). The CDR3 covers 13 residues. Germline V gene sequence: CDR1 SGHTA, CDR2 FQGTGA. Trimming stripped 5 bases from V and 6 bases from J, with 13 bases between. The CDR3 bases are TGTGCCAGCAGCCCCTATGGGGGGGATGGCTACACCTTC. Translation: CASSPYGGDGYTF. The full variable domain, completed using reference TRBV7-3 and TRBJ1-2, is GAGVSQTPSNKVTEKGKYVELRCDPISGHTALYWYRQSLGQGPEFLIYFQGTGAADDSGLPNDRFFAVRPEGSVSTLKIQRTERGDSAVYLCASSPYGGDGYTFGSGTRLTVV.

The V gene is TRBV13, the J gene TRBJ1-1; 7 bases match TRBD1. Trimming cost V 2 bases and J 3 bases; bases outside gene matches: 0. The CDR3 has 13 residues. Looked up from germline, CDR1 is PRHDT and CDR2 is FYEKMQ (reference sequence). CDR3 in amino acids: CASSLTGDTEAFF. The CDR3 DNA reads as TGTGCCAGCAGCTTAACAGGGGACACTGAAGCTTTCTTT.

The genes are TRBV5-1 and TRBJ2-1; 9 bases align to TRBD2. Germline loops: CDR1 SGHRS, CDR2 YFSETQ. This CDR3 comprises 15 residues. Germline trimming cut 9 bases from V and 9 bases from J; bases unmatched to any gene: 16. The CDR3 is CATGWVAGVQGEQFF. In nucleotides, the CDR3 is TGCGCCACCGGTTGGGTAGCGGGGGTTCAGGGTGAGCAGTTCTTC.

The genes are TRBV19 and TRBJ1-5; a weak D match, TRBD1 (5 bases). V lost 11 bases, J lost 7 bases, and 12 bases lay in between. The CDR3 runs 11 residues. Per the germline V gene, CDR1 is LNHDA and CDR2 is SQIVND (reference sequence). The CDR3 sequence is CAAGEGQPQHF. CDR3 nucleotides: TGTGCCGCCGGGGAGGGGCAGCCCCAGCATTTT.

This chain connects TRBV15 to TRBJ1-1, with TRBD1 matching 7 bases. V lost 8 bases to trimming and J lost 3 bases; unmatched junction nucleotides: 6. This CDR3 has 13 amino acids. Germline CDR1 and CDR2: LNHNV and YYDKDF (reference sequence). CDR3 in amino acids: CATSGTADTEAFF. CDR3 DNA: TGTGCCACCTCCGGGACAGCCGACACTGAAGCTTTCTTT.

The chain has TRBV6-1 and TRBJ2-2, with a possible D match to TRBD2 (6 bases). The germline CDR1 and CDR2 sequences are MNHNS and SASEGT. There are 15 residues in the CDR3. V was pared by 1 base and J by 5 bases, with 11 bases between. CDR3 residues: CASSEGWDWTGELFF. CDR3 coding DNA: TGTGCCAGCAGTGAAGGGTGGGACTGGACCGGGGAGCTGTTTTTT.

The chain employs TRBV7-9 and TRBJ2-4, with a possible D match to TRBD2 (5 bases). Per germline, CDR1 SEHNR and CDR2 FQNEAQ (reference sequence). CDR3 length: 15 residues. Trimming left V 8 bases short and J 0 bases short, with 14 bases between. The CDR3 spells CASGTDGIAKNIQYF. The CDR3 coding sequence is TGTGCCAGCGGTACGGACGGGATAGCCAAAAACATTCAGTACTTC.